These 3 T cell receptor beta chains came from one sample sequenced in a study of T-cell memory formation after mild COVID-19. TCRdb fed the 5' RACE reads into MiXCR, producing one record per CDR3 protein. The sample comprises hundreds of thousands of distinct CDR3 sequences, about a sixth of which are singletons, and 3.5% rests with the top ten. Sequencing was carried out using PBMCs or a T cell subset sorted from them (not recorded which). These receptors were collected from a man in his late teens or twenties who had mild COVID-19 (a few samples of this study predate the infection). Cell type and time point are not known.

This clonotype was counted between two and nine times. This rearrangement joins TRBV20-1 to TRBJ2-5, with 7 positions matching TRBD2. CDR3 length equals 14 residues. V lost 6 bases to trimming and J lost 3 bases; unmatched junction nucleotides: 10. CDR1 and CDR2 from the germline V gene are DFQATT and SNEGSKA (reference sequence). The CDR3, as DNA: TGCAGTGCCCCGACCGCAGGGAGGGAAGAGACCCAGTACTTC. Translation: CSAPTAGREETQYF.

Only a few counts were recorded for this clonotype. The CDR3 sequence: CAISGTGSTEAFF. For the CDR3, the DNA is TGTGCCATCTCCGGGACAGGGAGCACTGAAGCTTTCTTT. The rearrangement uses TRBV10-3 and TRBJ1-1, with TRBD1 identical over 9 bases. There are 13 residues in the CDR3. The junction had 5 bases not matched to a gene; V was cut back by 8 bases and J by 4 bases. Germline V gene lookup returns CDR1 ENHRY and CDR2 SYGVKD.

The chain joins TRBV5-1 to TRBJ2-3, with D maybe TRBD1 (5 bases). The CDR3 sequence is 15 residues long. In germline, CDR1 is SGHRS, CDR2 YFSETQ. With 0 bases removed from V and 5 bases from J, the gap between germline ends came to 13 bases. DNA for the CDR3: TGCGCCAGCAGCTTGGCCGGGCAGGGCGGAGATACGCAGTATTTT. Encoded protein: CASSLAGQGGDTQYF.